This is a list of T cell receptor beta chains from one sample in a study of T cell changes during pregnancy in multiple sclerosis. Assay used: immunoSEQ multiplex PCR; TCRdb lists only in-frame clones, some missing. Here the sample spans about 68,000 clones, 92% being singletons. The sample consisted of peripheral blood, taken in the second trimester of pregnancy. The source of these receptors is a female donor in good health, enrolled as a control in a pregnancy study. CDR3s include the opening cysteine and the closing phenylalanine or tryptophan. D genes are given only for firm matches. Clone size is not always given. Where it is, it says once, few, many or a class for expanded clones.

>TRBJ2-3|TRBV10-2|-|TRBD2
TGCGCCAGCAGAGGACTAGCGGCAGATACGCAGTATTTT
CASRGLAADTQYF
>TRBJ2-6|TRBV7-3|-|-
TGTGCCAGCAGCTTGAGGCGGTCTAGCTCTGGGGCCAACGTCCTGACTTTC
CASSLRRSSSGANVLTF
>TRBJ1-1|TRBV5-1|-|-
TGCGCCAGCAGCTTGGAAGGGGCGACCGCTTTCTTT
CASSLEGATAFF
>TRBJ2-3|TRBV5-6|-|-
TGTGCCAGCAGCTTGAACAGGGTGGATACGCAGTATTTT
CASSLNRVDTQYF
>TRBJ2-1|TRBV9|-|-
TGTGCCAGCAGCTTAGACAGGATTGAGCAGTTCTTC
CASSLDRIEQFF
>TRBJ1-2|TRBV29-1|-|TRBD1
TGCAGCGTGGGACAGGGGTTCTATGGCTACACCTTC
CSVGQGFYGYTF
>TRBJ2-4|TRBV28|-|TRBD2
TGTGCCAGCAGTTGGTCCGGGAGGAGGGGAGACATTCAGTACTTC
CASSWSGRRGDIQYF
>TRBJ2-5|TRBV5-4|-|TRBD1
TGTGCCAGCAGCTCGCCAGACAGGGGAGTTCGAGAGACCCAGTACTTC
CASSSPDRGVRETQYF
>TRBJ2-6|TRBV6-4|many|-
TGTGCCAGCAGTGACGGAGGCTCTGGGGCCAACGTCCTGACTTTC
CASSDGGSGANVLTF
>TRBJ1-1|TRBV18|-|-
TGTGCCAGCTCCTCGCGACTCACTGAAGCTTTCTTT
CASSSRLTEAFF
>TRBJ2-4|TRBV2|-|-
TGTGCCAGCTCTCCTCAGGCTTTAGCCAAAAACATTCAGTACTTC
CASSPQALAKNIQYF
>TRBJ2-4|TRBV11-3|-|-
TGTGCCAGCAGCTTACCTACTAAGGAGAACATTCAGTACTTC
CASSLPTKENIQYF
>TRBJ2-1|TRBV7-2|-|TRBD2
TGTGCCAGCAGCTTAGTAGCAACTAGCGGGAGCAATGAGCAGTTCTTC
CASSLVATSGSNEQFF
>TRBJ2-2|TRBV9|-|TRBD1
TGTGCCAGCAGCGTCTGGGGGGGACAGGGGGCGCCTACGATCTCGACCGGGGAGCTGTTTTTT
CASSVWGGQGAPTISTGELFF
>TRBJ2-3|TRBV25-1|-|-
TGTGCCAGCAGCGCTGGGGGGTTTGATACGCAGTATTTT
CASSAGGFDTQYF
>TRBJ1-1|TRBV7-9|-|-
TGTGCCAGCAGCCATATCCCGGGGGGAGCTTTCTTT
CASSHIPGGAFF
>TRBJ1-1|TRBV13|-|TRBD1
TGTGCCAGCAGCCTCGCGGGACAGCCGAACACTGAAGCTTTCTTT
CASSLAGQPNTEAFF
>TRBJ2-1|TRBV4-2|-|-
TGTGCCAGCCTGCGTGGGGAGGCCTCAAGTAGTGAGCAGTTCTTC
CASLRGEASSSEQFF
>TRBJ2-3|TRBV6-4|-|TRBD1
TGTGCCAGCAGACTAGGGACAGCTTCCACAGATACGCAGTATTTT
CASRLGTASTDTQYF
>TRBJ1-3|TRBV30|-|-
TGTGCCTGGAGGAAATCAGGGAACTCTGGAAACACCATATATTTT
CAWRKSGNSGNTIYF
>TRBJ1-2|TRBV7-2|-|-
TGTGCCAGCAGCTTAGTAGGGGACTATGGCTACACCTTC
CASSLVGDYGYTF
>TRBJ2-5|TRBV7-3|-|-
TGTGCCAGCAGCTGGACGCCGGGTACAGGCGAGACCCAGTACTTC
CASSWTPGTGETQYF
>TRBJ2-1|TRBV5-1|-|-
TGCGCCAGCAGTTCCGGGGATGTTGGAGAGCAGTTCTTC
CASSSGDVGEQFF
>TRBJ1-2|TRBV18|few|TRBD1
TGTGCCAGCTCACCAACAGGGGGCGAGGGCGGCTACACCTTC
CASSPTGGEGGYTF
>TRBJ2-1|TRBV2|-|-
TGTGCCAGCAAGCCTGTCGACAATGAGCAGTTCTTC
CASKPVDNEQFF
>TRBJ2-1|TRBV6-1|-|TRBD2
TGTGCCAGCAGTGTGAGCGGGGGCCACAATGAGCAGTTCTTC
CASSVSGGHNEQFF
>TRBJ1-2|TRBV6-1|-|TRBD1
TGTGCCAGCCGATATACAGGGGTTTACGGCTACACCTTC
CASRYTGVYGYTF
>TRBJ2-1|TRBV6-5|-|TRBD1
TGTGCCAGCAGCATGACAGGGGTTGAGCAGTTCTTC
CASSMTGVEQFF
>TRBJ2-1|TRBV28|-|TRBD1
TGTGCCAGCAGCCTTAACCCGGGACAGGGGGGGATGGATGAGCAGTTCTTC
CASSLNPGQGGMDEQFF
>TRBJ2-7|TRBV4-2|-|-
TGTGCCAGCAGCCAAGACAGGCATCCCTCCTACGAGCAGTACTTC
CASSQDRHPSYEQYF
>TRBJ1-1|TRBV5-1|-|-
TGCGCCAGCAGCTTAACAGTTTCAAACACTGAAGCTTTCTTT
CASSLTVSNTEAFF
>TRBJ2-7|TRBV11-3|-|TRBD1
TGTGCCAGCAGCCTGGGAAGGACAGGGGGCCACGAGCAGTACTTC
CASSLGRTGGHEQYF
>TRBJ1-2|TRBV5-4|-|TRBD1
TGTGCCAGCAGCTTGGAAGGGGGCAGAGATGGCTACACCTTC
CASSLEGGRDGYTF
>TRBJ2-1|TRBV10-2|-|TRBD2
TGCGCCAGCTACCGAGGACTAGCGGGAGATGAGCAGTTCTTC
CASYRGLAGDEQFF
>TRBJ1-1|TRBV27|-|TRBD1
TGTGCCAGCAGTTTGGGGGGACAGGGGGGTCAAGCTTTCTTT
CASSLGGQGGQAFF
>TRBJ1-1|TRBV19|-|-
TGTGCCAGTAGTTTAACAGGGACGGGGGGCACTGAAGCTTTCTTT
CASSLTGTGGTEAFF
>TRBJ2-1|TRBV11-3|-|TRBD1
TGTGCCAGCAGCTCCTGGGACAGTCCAGACAATGAGCAGTTCTTC
CASSSWDSPDNEQFF
>TRBJ2-7|TRBV28|-|-
TGTGCCAGCAGCCGCACTAGATCCTCCCCGCACTACGAGCAGTACTTC
CASSRTRSSPHYEQYF
>TRBJ1-1|TRBV6-4|-|-
TGTGCCAGCAGTCTCAACAGGAACACTGAAGCTTTCTTT
CASSLNRNTEAFF
>TRBJ2-7|TRBV28|-|TRBD1
TGTGCCAGCAGTTCCGGGGACAGGGGAAGAGGCGAGCAGTACTTC
CASSSGDRGRGEQYF
>TRBJ2-2|TRBV5-1|-|-
TGCGCCAGCAGCTTCTCGACAGGTTCGAACACCGGGGAGCTGTTTTTT
CASSFSTGSNTGELFF
>TRBJ2-1|TRBV25-1|-|-
TGTGCCAGCAGTAAAGGGGGGGATGAGCAGTTCTTC
CASSKGGDEQFF
>TRBJ2-1|TRBV2|-|TRBD2
TGTGCCAGCACCTCAGGACTAGCGGGGGGGCGGGGCTCCTACAATGAGCAGTTCTTC
CASTSGLAGGRGSYNEQFF
>TRBJ1-3|TRBV9|-|-
TGTGCCAGCAGCGTGGACTGGGACTCTGGAAACACCATATATTTT
CASSVDWDSGNTIYF
>TRBJ1-1|TRBV29-1|-|-
TGCAGCGTTGAAAGGAAAGGGGCTGAAGCTTTCTTT
CSVERKGAEAFF
>TRBJ1-6|TRBV6-6|-|-
TGTGCCAGCGGGATAAGGGGTCAGGGCAATTCACCCCTCCACTTT
CASGIRGQGNSPLHF